The 27 T cell receptor beta chains reported below all come from one sample, sequenced in a study of a mutant IDH1 vaccine in newly diagnosed glioma. Stated time point: week 11, during vaccination. Each dose delivered 300 ug of mutant IDH1 20-mer peptide subcutaneously with imiquimod. Measured with immunoSEQ multiplex PCR; TCRdb has only the in-frame clones, and not every one. The table includes about 62,000 clones, 89% detected once. For these TCRs, the target antigens are not known. Sequencing was performed on PBMCs, taken from a glioma patient whose treatment included an IDH1 peptide vaccine. The receptors shown here come from a man in his forties or fifties with glioma.

This chain connects TRBV20-1 to TRBJ1-1, with no clear D. The germline V gene has CDR1 DFQATT and CDR2 SNEGSKA (reference sequence). V lost 8 bases and J 5 bases, leaving 12 bases between the germline ends. The CDR3 is 11 amino acids. In nucleotides, the CDR3 is TGCAGTAAGGAAGCACTTACTGAAGCTTTCTTT. This translates into CSKEALTEAFF.

CDR3 region: CASSQDAGSSYNEQFF. The CDR3 nucleotides are TGCGCCAGCAGCCAAGACGCAGGGAGCTCCTACAATGAGCAGTTCTTC. V is TRBV4-3 and J is TRBJ2-1, with D possibly being TRBD1 or TRBD2 (5 bases each). CDR1 is LGHNA, CDR2 YSLEER, per germline. This CDR3 has 16 amino acids. The V end was cut by 0 bases, the J end by 0 bases, with 9 bases between.

This clone came up once. The rearrangement links TRBV13 to TRBJ1-3; a possible D gene is TRBD1 (5 bases). This CDR3 contains 14 residues. Trimming removed 2 bases from V and 0 bases from J, with 5 bases in between. CDR1 is PRHDT, CDR2 FYEKMQ, per germline (reference sequence). The CDR3, as DNA: TGTGCCAGCAGCTTACAGGGCTCTGGAAACACCATATATTTT. As protein: CASSLQGSGNTIYF.

The rearrangement links TRBV19 to TRBJ1-4; a possible D gene is TRBD1 (5 bases). The length of the CDR3 is 15 residues. Trimming stripped 6 bases from V and 2 bases from J, with 13 bases between. Per germline, CDR1 LNHDA and CDR2 SQIVND (reference sequence). CDR3 in amino acids: CASSGQTATNEKLFF. DNA of the CDR3: TGTGCCAGTAGCGGGCAGACAGCTACTAATGAAAAACTGTTTTTT.

As concerns this clone: At one of its ends the junction is not consistent with the germline gene, which may arise from a read error. The chain has TRBV10-1 and TRBJ2-4; TRBD1 agrees at 7 bases. The germline gives CDR1 WNHNN, CDR2 SYGVQD (reference sequence). This CDR3 is 14 amino acids long. In DNA, the CDR3 is TGCGCCAGCAGACCCGACAGGGATCTCCCCTTCGTGTGGTTC. Protein sequence: CASRPDRDLPFVWF.

The J gene is TRBJ2-1, the V gene TRBV7-2; 8 nucleotides match TRBD1. Germline CDR1 SGHTA, CDR2 FQGNSA. After removal of 4 bases from V and 2 bases from J, the junction contained 7 bases not matched to a gene. This CDR3 contains 16 residues. CDR3 protein: CASSSWDRRAYNEQFF. For the CDR3, the DNA is TGTGCCAGCAGCTCTTGGGACAGGAGGGCCTACAATGAGCAGTTCTTC.

The chain employs TRBV28 and TRBJ1-1; D remains ambiguous. Germline assignment: CDR1 MDHEN and CDR2 SYDVKM. The CDR3 runs to 13 residues. Between the trimmed V and J ends, which lost 1 base and 3 bases, there was a span of 6 bases. CDR3 in DNA: TGTGCCAGCAGTTTATTAGGACACACTGAAGCTTTCTTT. Protein product: CASSLLGHTEAFF.

This rearrangement joins TRBV19 to TRBJ2-7; the D is unclear. V dropped 1 base and J dropped 6 bases, with 10 bases sitting between them. Germline values: CDR1 LNHDA, CDR2 SQIVND (reference sequence). The CDR3 extends over 13 amino acids. Here the CDR3 reads CASSIASGLEQYF. CDR3 coding DNA: TGTGCCAGTAGTATAGCGTCCGGGCTCGAGCAGTACTTC.

The chain recombines TRBV5-1 with TRBJ1-1, with TRBD1 matching over 9 bases. V was clipped by 2 bases and J by 5 bases; unmatched bases: 4. The CDR3 spans 14 residues. CDR1 is SGHRS and CDR2 is YFSETQ in the germline V gene. This CDR3 reads CASSFRDRVTEAFF. DNA of the CDR3: TGCGCCAGCAGCTTCCGGGACAGGGTTACTGAAGCTTTCTTT.

J is TRBJ1-2 and V is TRBV5-1; unclear D gene. The germline V gene encodes CDR1 SGHRS and CDR2 YFSETQ. The CDR3 is 12 residues long. The ends were cut back, 2 bases at V and 7 bases at J, with 9 bases in the middle. The CDR3: CASSFGEVGYTF. Written as DNA, the CDR3 is TGCGCCAGCAGCTTTGGAGAGGTTGGCTACACCTTC.

This chain uses TRBV28 with TRBJ2-3, with no clear D. The germline V gene has CDR1 MDHEN and CDR2 SYDVKM. The CDR3 sequence is 18 residues long. The germline V and J ends were trimmed by 4 bases and 4 bases, with 24 bases remaining between them. Written as DNA, the CDR3 is TGTGCCAGCAGTTCCCACCCATACGACCGTTTAACCCCAGATACGCAGTATTTT. It specifies CASSSHPYDRLTPDTQYF.

The rearrangement joins TRBV10-3 to TRBJ1-1, with D hard to call. CDR3 size: 14 residues. Germline CDR1 is ENHRY and CDR2 is SYGVKD. V dropped 5 bases and J dropped 5 bases, with 15 bases sitting between them. The CDR3 loop reads CAISPLRERTEAFF. CDR3 nucleotides: TGTGCCATCAGTCCCCTGAGGGAGAGGACTGAAGCTTTCTTT.

The chain employs TRBV18 and TRBJ2-3; 11 bases fit TRBD1. This CDR3 has 17 amino acids. J was trimmed by 12 bases and V by 5 bases; bases with no gene match: 19. In germline, CDR1 is KGHSH, CDR2 LQKENI. This chain's CDR3 is CASSSFPGQGDKVSQYF. In DNA, the CDR3 is TGTGCCAGCTCATCTTTCCCGGGACAGGGGGATAAGGTGAGCCAGTATTTT.

The chain carries TRBV6-6 and TRBJ2-1; 11 nucleotides line up with TRBD2. The length of the CDR3 is 15 residues. Unmatched junction bases numbered 5, after V lost 6 bases and J lost 4 bases. The germline V gene encodes CDR1 MNHNY and CDR2 SVGAGI (reference sequence). DNA for the CDR3: TGTGCCAGCAGACCGGGACTAGCGGATTACAATGAGCAGTTCTTC. It is translated as CASRPGLADYNEQFF.

This clone was detected once. V gene TRBV6-1 combines with J gene TRBJ2-5, with 12 bases identical to TRBD2. In germline, CDR1 is MNHNS, CDR2 SASEGT. J lost 3 bases, V lost 7 bases, and 6 bases had no gene match. The CDR3 has 15 amino acids. DNA for the CDR3: TGTGCCAGCACTTTGGGACTAGCGGGCAAAGAGACCCAGTACTTC. Protein sequence: CASTLGLAGKETQYF.

The chain carries TRBV4-1 and TRBJ1-4; D may be TRBD1 (5 bases). Germline values: CDR1 MGHRA, CDR2 YSYEKL. CDR3 length: 15 amino acids. The V and J ends lost 2 bases and 6 bases respectively, with 13 bases between them. The CDR3 nucleotides read TGCGCCAGCAGCCAAAGACAGCTAGGGGATGAAAAACTGTTTTTT. Its protein product is CASSQRQLGDEKLFF.

With respect to this clone: Other DNA variants within this sample encode the same CDR3. V and J are TRBV2 and TRBJ2-3, with unresolved D. Per the germline V gene, CDR1 is SNHLY and CDR2 is FYNNEI. The CDR3 is 11 amino acids. V gave up 6 bases and J gave up 8 bases, with 9 bases separating them. For the CDR3, the DNA is TGTGCCAGCAGGAGACTGGGTACGCAGTATTTT. It translates to CASRRLGTQYF.

The chain couples TRBV28 to TRBJ2-5, with 9 bases lining up with TRBD1. The J segment lost 4 bases and the V segment lost 7 bases, leaving 4 bases of the junction unmatched. This CDR3 contains 13 residues. Germline CDR1 MDHEN, CDR2 SYDVKM. The CDR3 protein is CASKTGGLETQYF. In nucleotides, the CDR3 is TGTGCCAGCAAAACAGGGGGCTTAGAGACCCAGTACTTC.

The chain carries TRBV29-1 and TRBJ2-1; 7 bases agree with TRBD1. The V and J ends lost 6 bases and 3 bases, in that order; junction bases with no gene match: 8. CDR1 is SQVTM, CDR2 ANQGSEA, per germline. CDR3 length equals 14 residues. CDR3 sequence reads: CSVVGQEFYNEQFF. CDR3 nucleotide sequence: TGCAGCGTGGTAGGACAGGAGTTCTACAATGAGCAGTTCTTC.

This sequence joins TRBV14 and TRBJ2-3; no definite D call. The ends were cut back, 3 bases at V and 2 bases at J, with 3 bases in the middle. The CDR3 length is 12 residues. CDR1 is SGHDN and CDR2 is FVKESK in the germline V gene. The CDR3 here is CASSHFTDTQYF. CDR3 in DNA: TGTGCCAGCAGCCATTTCACAGATACGCAGTATTTT.

This sequence joins TRBV5-1 and TRBJ1-2; D is undetermined. Germline V lookup: CDR1 SGHRS, CDR2 YFSETQ. The V gene lost 0 bases and the J gene lost 4 bases, with 25 bases spanning the gap. The length of the CDR3 is 19 residues. The CDR3 here is CASSLGTRTLADLSYGYTF. As DNA, the CDR3 is TGCGCCAGCAGCTTGGGGACCCGGACCCTCGCGGACTTGAGCTATGGCTACACCTTC.

The chain joins TRBV7-3 to TRBJ2-3; D may be TRBD2 (5 bases). The CDR3 contains 13 residues. V was trimmed by 3 bases and J by 4 bases, leaving 8 bases between them. Germline V gene sequence: CDR1 SGHTA, CDR2 FQGTGA. CDR3 residues: CASSLEDPDTQYF. The DNA for the CDR3 is TGTGCCAGCAGCTTGGAGGACCCAGATACGCAGTATTTT.

The chain recombines TRBV30 with TRBJ1-4; no clear D. Germline lookup yields CDR1 GTSNPN and CDR2 SVGIG (reference sequence). Trimming took 5 bases from V and 8 from J, leaving 12 bases between them. This CDR3 contains 12 residues. CDR3 DNA: TGTGCCTGGGGGGTCGCGGAGGAAAAACTGTTTTTT. Residues: CAWGVAEEKLFF.

The chain carries TRBV19 and TRBJ1-5, with 11 bases identical to TRBD1. V shed 7 bases and J 7 bases; nucleotides not matched to a gene: 6. The CDR3 totals 14 residues. The germline V gene encodes CDR1 LNHDA and CDR2 SQIVND (reference sequence). The CDR3 protein is CASTGTGGYQPQHF. As DNA, the CDR3 is TGTGCCAGTACCGGGACAGGGGGGTACCAGCCCCAGCATTTT.

The sample holds one count of this clone. Here the CDR3 DNA reads TGTGCCAGCAGCCGGGACAGTAACTATGGCTACACCTTC. As protein: CASSRDSNYGYTF. This rearrangement joins TRBV28 to TRBJ1-2; TRBD1 aligns across 7 bases. Germline V gene lookup returns CDR1 MDHEN and CDR2 SYDVKM. The CDR3 length is 13 residues. V was clipped by 6 bases and J by 1 base; unmatched bases: 2.

The V call is TRBV4-2, the J call TRBJ2-3; tentative D call: TRBD2 (6 bases). The CDR3 runs to 18 residues. Germline V gene sequence: CDR1 LGHNA, CDR2 YNFKEQ. Trimming pared 1 base from V and 3 bases from J, leaving 20 bases between. The CDR3 loop reads CASSQVGTGREVTDTQYF. As DNA, the CDR3 is TGTGCCAGCAGCCAAGTGGGTACCGGGAGAGAAGTTACAGATACGCAGTATTTT.

The chain uses TRBV10-3 and TRBJ1-4, with 7 bases identical to TRBD1. Trimming cost V 3 bases and J 13 bases; bases outside gene matches: 11. The CDR3 contains 14 residues. Germline values: CDR1 ENHRY, CDR2 SYGVKD. CDR3 region: CAISESGQGTALFF. The CDR3 DNA is TGTGCCATCAGTGAAAGCGGTCAAGGGACAGCACTGTTTTTT.